These 10 T cell receptor beta chains originate from one sample sequenced in a study of cytomegalovirus exposure and HLA in healthy donors. The PCR had 60 Vbeta and 13 Jbeta primers. Generated by immunoSEQ multiplex PCR, the TCRdb table keeps only in-frame clones and is missing some. The repertoire holds roughly 55,000 clones, over 65% seen once, with about 35% in the top ten. The sample consisted of PBMCs. Source of these receptors: a middle-aged man in good health and CMV-seropositive.

The V gene is TRBV5-1, the J gene TRBJ1-5; D is undetermined. Germline assignment: CDR1 SGHRS and CDR2 YFSETQ. This CDR3 is built from 11 residues. With 7 bases removed from V and 7 bases from J, the gap between germline ends came to 9 bases. The CDR3 DNA is TGCGCCAGCCTCTATCGGCAGCCCCAGCATTTT. Translated: CASLYRQPQHF.

The chain combines TRBV5-1 with TRBJ1-1; 9 nucleotides match TRBD1. The CDR3 loop spans 15 amino acids. Unmatched junction bases numbered 10, after V lost 2 bases and J lost 8 bases. CDR1 and CDR2 (germline): SGHRS, YFSETQ. The CDR3 DNA reads as TGCGCCAGCAGCTTAACCCCGGGACAGGGAAGCGAAGCTTTCTTT. Protein: CASSLTPGQGSEAFF.

This clone was counted only a few times. The rearrangement joins TRBV27 to TRBJ1-4; D is perhaps TRBD1 (6 bases). Trimming stripped 5 bases from V and 1 base from J, with 11 bases between. From germline, CDR1 is MNHEY and CDR2 SMNVEV (reference sequence). CDR3 size: 15 residues. The CDR3 reads CASSPQGGTNEKLFF. The CDR3 nucleotides read TGTGCCAGCAGTCCACAGGGTGGAACTAATGAAAAACTGTTTTTT. The whole variable domain, filled in from reference TRBV27 and TRBJ1-4, reads EAQVTQNPRYLITVTGKKLTVTCSQNMNHEYMSWYRQDPGLGLRQIYYSMNVEVTDKGDVPEGYKVSRKEKRNFPLILESPSPNQTSLYFCASSPQGGTNEKLFFGSGTQLSVL.

The rearrangement links TRBV29-1 to TRBJ1-2, with D tentatively TRBD1 (6 bases). Per the germline V gene, CDR1 is SQVTM and CDR2 is ANQGSEA. CDR3 size: 13 residues. V lost 6 bases to trimming and J lost 0 bases, with 11 bases between them. The CDR3 sequence is CSVTTGANYGYTF. As DNA, the CDR3 is TGCAGCGTGACGACAGGCGCTAACTATGGCTACACCTTC.

The rearrangement uses TRBV6-6 and TRBJ2-2; 10 bases are shared with TRBD2. This CDR3 contains 16 residues. The V gene's germline CDR1 is MNHNY and CDR2 SVGAGI (reference sequence). The J segment lost 5 bases and the V segment lost 6 bases, leaving 9 bases of the junction unmatched. The CDR3 protein is CASRTPSGGRTGELFF. The CDR3 nucleotides are TGTGCCAGCAGAACCCCTAGCGGGGGACGTACCGGGGAGCTGTTTTTT.

The rearrangement links TRBV2 to TRBJ1-5, with a possible D match to TRBD1 (5 bases). V shed 4 bases and J shed 2 bases, with 12 bases lying between them. The V gene's germline CDR1 is SNHLY and CDR2 FYNNEI. CDR3 size: 15 residues. CDR3 DNA sequence: TGTGCCAGCAGTGCCGAGGGGACTGGCAATCAGCCCCAGCATTTT. Translating gives CASSAEGTGNQPQHF.

The chain links TRBV15 to TRBJ2-7; TRBD2 aligns across 11 bases. The V gene end was trimmed by 2 bases and the J gene end by 5 bases; junction bases not matched to a gene: 5. Germline V gene lookup returns CDR1 LNHNV and CDR2 YYDKDF (reference sequence). The CDR3 has 15 amino acids. CDR3 DNA sequence: TGTGCCACCAGCAGATTAGCGGGGGGGCCAGACGAGCAGTACTTC. The encoded protein is CATSRLAGGPDEQYF.

A word on this clone: The CDR3 ends on some other residue instead of the conserved phenylalanine or tryptophan, so this is likely a read error. The gene calls are TRBV6-6 and TRBJ1-3; D may be TRBD1 (5 bases). V dropped 0 bases and J dropped 8 bases, with 8 bases sitting between them. There are 13 residues in the CDR3. CDR1 MNHNY and CDR2 SVGAGI come from the germline V gene (reference sequence). CDR3 residues: CASSYSRGDTIYL. DNA of the CDR3: TGTGCCAGCAGTTACTCGAGAGGGGACACCATATATCTT.

For this clone: At one end, the junction sequence differs from germline, possibly due to a read error. This rearrangement joins TRBV7-7 to TRBJ2-3, with TRBD2 matching 9 bases. The germline V gene encodes CDR1 SSHAT and CDR2 FNYEAQ (reference sequence). This CDR3 comprises 14 residues. Here the CDR3 reads CASSLSGGINTQYF. Here the CDR3 DNA reads TGTGCTAGCAGCCTGAGCGGGGGGATAAATACGCAGTATTTT.

The chain links TRBV2 to TRBJ1-2; 7 nucleotides align to TRBD1. The CDR3 sequence is 15 residues long. Germline CDR1 SNHLY, CDR2 FYNNEI. The ends lost 7 bases at V and 7 bases at J; junction bases unmatched: 15. The CDR3, as DNA: TGTGCCAGCACCGGGGACAGCCTCGCGGTGAGTGGCTACACCTTC. Encoded protein: CASTGDSLAVSGYTF.